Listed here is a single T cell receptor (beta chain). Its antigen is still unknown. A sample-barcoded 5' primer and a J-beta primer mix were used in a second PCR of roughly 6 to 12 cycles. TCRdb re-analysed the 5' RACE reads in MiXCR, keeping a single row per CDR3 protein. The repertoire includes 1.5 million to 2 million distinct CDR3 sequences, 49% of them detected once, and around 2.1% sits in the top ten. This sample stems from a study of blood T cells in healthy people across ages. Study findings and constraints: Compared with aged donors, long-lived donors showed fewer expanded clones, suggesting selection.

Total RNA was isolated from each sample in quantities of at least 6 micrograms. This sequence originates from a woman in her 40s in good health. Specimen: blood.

CDR3 in DNA: TGCAGTGCCGCCCGGGAAGCTTATAATTCACCCCTCCACTTT. As protein: CSAAREAYNSPLHF. J is TRBJ1-6 and V is TRBV20-1; no reliable D call. Deletions cut 6 bases from V and 4 bases from J, with 13 bases between. From germline, CDR1 is DFQATT and CDR2 SNEGSKA (reference sequence). This CDR3 has 14 residues.